The 15 T cell receptor beta chains in this list originate from one sample, sequenced in a study of T cell responses to AZD1222 COVID-19 vaccine. Produced via immunoSEQ multiplex PCR; TCRdb's table is partial and in-frame only. The repertoire has about 76,000 clones, 70% to 90% of them found once; the top ten carry 11%. The sample was peripheral blood, taken on day 0 of AZD1222 vaccination. The receptors were sampled from an adult in good health.

V is TRBV6-5 and J is TRBJ2-5, with 10 bases fitting TRBD2. The CDR3 is 14 residues long. Per the germline V gene, CDR1 is MNHEY and CDR2 is SVGAGI. The V segment lost 5 bases and the J segment 2 bases; nucleotides outside the gene matches: 2. The CDR3 sequence: CASSPGLAQETQYF. CDR3 DNA: TGTGCCAGCAGTCCGGGACTAGCGCAAGAGACCCAGTACTTC.

This chain joins TRBV5-1 and TRBJ2-1; TRBD1 might be the D (6 bases). Germline values: CDR1 SGHRS, CDR2 YFSETQ. The CDR3 sequence is 15 residues long. V was trimmed by 6 bases and J by 8 bases, leaving 21 bases between them. The chain's CDR3 is CASTRGQGSWDEQFF. CDR3 DNA sequence: TGCGCCAGCACCCGAGGGCAGGGGAGTTGGGATGAGCAGTTCTTC.

This clone was found a few times. The V and J genes are TRBV7-9 and TRBJ1-2; D is unresolved. Germline CDR1 reads SEHNR; CDR2 reads FQNEAQ (reference sequence). This CDR3 contains 13 residues. V lost 1 base and J 6 bases, leaving 9 bases between the germline ends. The CDR3 coding sequence is TGTGCCAGCAGCTTAGAATCGGAGAATGGCTACACCTTC. Translating gives CASSLESENGYTF.

This clone was detected only once. The rearrangement links TRBV5-1 to TRBJ1-5; D ambiguous. Trimming removed 0 bases at V and 4 bases at J, with 8 bases between. The CDR3 covers 14 residues. The germline V gene encodes CDR1 SGHRS and CDR2 YFSETQ. The CDR3 nucleotides read TGCGCCAGCAGCTTGGGTTTCGAGAATCAGCCCCAGCATTTT. Its protein product is CASSLGFENQPQHF.

This clone was seen a single time. V gene TRBV29-1 combines with J gene TRBJ2-3; TRBD1 agrees at 10 bases. There are 18 residues in the CDR3. V dropped 5 bases and J dropped 6; count of bases not matched to a gene: 20. Germline assignment: CDR1 SQVTM and CDR2 ANQGSEA. CDR3 in amino acids: CSVCPIPDRGDHADTQYF. The CDR3 DNA is TGCAGCGTTTGCCCCATCCCGGACAGGGGGGATCACGCGGATACGCAGTATTTT.

J is TRBJ1-2 and V is TRBV27; D remains ambiguous. This CDR3 contains 15 residues. Germline V CDR1 and CDR2: MNHEY, SMNVEV (reference sequence). Between the trimmed V and J ends, which lost 4 bases and 1 base, there was a span of 13 bases. CDR3 sequence reads: CASSSHPRNNYGYTF. The CDR3 bases are TGTGCCAGCAGTTCCCACCCCCGAAATAACTATGGCTACACCTTC.

The chain links TRBV10-3 to TRBJ1-1, with 7 bases matching TRBD1. V trimming: 4 bases; J trimming: 4 bases; junction bases outside the gene matches: 6. Germline V CDR1 and CDR2: ENHRY, SYGVKD. CDR3 length equals 14 residues. The chain's CDR3 is CAISGTGVGTEAFF. The CDR3 DNA sequence: TGTGCCATCAGTGGTACAGGGGTGGGCACTGAAGCTTTCTTT.

The genes are TRBV5-1 and TRBJ1-4; the D gene is possibly TRBD1 (6 bases). CDR3 length: 16 amino acids. Trimming shortened V by 0 bases and J by 6 bases, and 15 bases separated the two germline ends. The V gene's germline CDR1 is SGHRS and CDR2 YFSETQ. CDR3 DNA: TGCGCCAGCAGCTTGGGCCCGGAACAGGGTTATGAAAAACTGTTTTTT. It is translated as CASSLGPEQGYEKLFF.

This clone was found a few times. The V gene is TRBV7-9, the J gene TRBJ2-1; 9 bases map to TRBD2. Germline V gives CDR1 SEHNR, CDR2 FQNEAQ (reference sequence). V gave up 10 bases and J gave up 7 bases; unmatched junction bases: 17. The CDR3 sequence is 16 residues long. The CDR3 region is CATEGVAGAMVNEQFF. CDR3 nucleotides: TGTGCCACGGAGGGAGTAGCGGGGGCTATGGTTAATGAGCAGTTCTTC. The whole variable domain, filled in from reference TRBV7-9 and TRBJ2-1, reads DTGVSQNPRHKITKRGQNVTFRCDPISEHNRLYWYRQTLGQGPEFLTYFQNEAQLEKSRLLSDRFSAERPKGSFSTLEIQRTEQGDSAMYLCATEGVAGAMVNEQFFGPGTRLTVL.

This chain links TRBV29-1 with TRBJ2-5; D is undetermined. The CDR3 has 11 amino acids. Germline values: CDR1 SQVTM, CDR2 ANQGSEA. The V and J ends lost 0 bases and 6 bases respectively, with 5 bases between them. The CDR3 DNA follows: TGCAGCGTTGAAGAAGCGAAGACCCAGTACTTC. Translation: CSVEEAKTQYF.

The rearrangement uses TRBV10-2 and TRBJ2-7, with D perhaps TRBD2 (5 bases). In germline, CDR1 is WSHSY, CDR2 SAAADI. CDR3 size: 13 residues. V shed 7 bases and J shed 3 bases, with 13 bases lying between them. CDR3 loop: CASKHTGDYEQYF. CDR3 DNA sequence: TGCGCCAGCAAACATACCGGGGACTACGAGCAGTACTTC.

The chain is built from TRBV10-2 and TRBJ2-1; no reliable D call. V lost 2 bases and J 2 bases, leaving 4 bases between the germline ends. The CDR3 contains 13 residues. The germline CDR1 and CDR2 sequences are WSHSY and SAAADI. DNA for the CDR3: TGCGCCAGCAGTGAGCAAGCCTACAATGAGCAGTTCTTC. This encodes CASSEQAYNEQFF.

In its sample, this clone was seen a few times. This chain uses TRBV6-1 with TRBJ1-2; 7 bases agree with TRBD1. The V gene end was trimmed by 0 bases and the J gene end by 5 bases; junction bases not matched to a gene: 9. The CDR3 loop spans 16 amino acids. Germline V gene sequence: CDR1 MNHNS, CDR2 SASEGT. CDR3 region: CASSEAAGTDTYGYTF. The CDR3 coding sequence is TGTGCCAGCAGTGAAGCGGCCGGGACAGACACTTATGGCTACACCTTC.

Note on this clone: Additional DNA sequences in this sample encode the identical CDR3. The genes are TRBV18 and TRBJ2-3; the D is unclear. CDR3 length equals 12 residues. Germline V CDR1 and CDR2: KGHSH, LQKENI. V gave up 5 bases and J gave up 0 bases, with 3 bases separating them. The CDR3 region is CASSSSTDTQYF. The CDR3 nucleotides read TGTGCCAGCTCATCTAGCACAGATACGCAGTATTTT. Full variable domain (missing parts from reference TRBV18 and TRBJ2-3): NAGVMQNPRHLVRRRGQEARLRCSPMKGHSHVYWYRQLPEEGLKFMVYLQKENIIDESGMPKERFSAEFPKEGPSILRIQQVVRGDSAAYFCASSSSTDTQYFGPGTRLTVL.

The V call is TRBV7-3, the J call TRBJ2-6, with no clear D. The germline V gene encodes CDR1 SGHTA and CDR2 FQGTGA. The V end lost 6 bases, the J end lost 0 bases, and 6 bases lay between the germline ends. The length of the CDR3 is 14 residues. The CDR3 sequence is CASSRNSGANVLTF. CDR3 nucleotides: TGTGCCAGCAGTCGTAACTCTGGGGCCAACGTCCTGACTTTC.